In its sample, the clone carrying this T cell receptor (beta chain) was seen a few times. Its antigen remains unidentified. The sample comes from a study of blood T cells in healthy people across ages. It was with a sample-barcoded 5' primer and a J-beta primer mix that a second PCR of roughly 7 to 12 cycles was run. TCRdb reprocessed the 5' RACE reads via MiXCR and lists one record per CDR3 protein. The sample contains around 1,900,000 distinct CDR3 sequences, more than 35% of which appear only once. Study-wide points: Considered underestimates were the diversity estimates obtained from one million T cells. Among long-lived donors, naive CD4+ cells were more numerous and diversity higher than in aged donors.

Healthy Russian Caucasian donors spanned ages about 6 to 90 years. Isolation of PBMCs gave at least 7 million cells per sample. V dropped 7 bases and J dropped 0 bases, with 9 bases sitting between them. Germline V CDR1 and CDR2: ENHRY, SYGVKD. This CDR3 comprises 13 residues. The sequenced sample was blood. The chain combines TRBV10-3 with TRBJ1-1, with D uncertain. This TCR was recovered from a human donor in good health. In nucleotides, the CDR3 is TGTGCCATCAAGGCAGAGCTGAACACTGAAGCTTTCTTT. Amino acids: CAIKAELNTEAFF.